What follows describes a single TCR beta chain. Its antigen is not known. The CDR3 is 12 residues long. Germline loops: CDR1 SGHAT, CDR2 FQNNGV. V shed 1 base and J shed 15 bases, with 13 bases lying between them. Time point in this sample: new active TB diagnosis, blood taken before or within 7 days of starting treatment. Tuberculosis was confirmed by positive sputum smear and/or M. tuberculosis culture. These data originate in a study of T cells in tuberculosis. Study-level points and caveats: GMM-specific TCRs were nearer to active tuberculosis alpha repertoires, suggesting expansion. Samples were chosen by availability of cryopreserved specimens.

Here immunoSEQ multiplex PCR was the method, and the copy in TCRdb shows in-frame clones only, minus some. The table has more than 30,000 clones, roughly 82% seen once. The rearrangement joins TRBV11-2 to TRBJ2-1; D unresolved. The source was PBMCs, collected at tuberculosis diagnosis. The TCR comes from an adult with tuberculosis. Here the CDR3 reads CASSLGGWVGFF. CDR3 bases: TGTGCCAGCAGCTTAGGAGGTTGGGTTGGGTTCTTC.